These 24 T cell receptor beta chains were sequenced from one sample in a study of cytomegalovirus exposure and HLA in healthy donors. Produced via immunoSEQ multiplex PCR; TCRdb's table is partial and in-frame only. The sample lists roughly 68,000 clones; over 95% were seen once. The sequenced sample was PBMCs. The receptors shown here come from a man aged 18 to 29 in good health and CMV-seronegative.

The chain couples TRBV5-1 to TRBJ2-3, with D possibly TRBD1 on 6 matching bases. CDR3 length: 14 residues. Germline CDR1 is SGHRS and CDR2 is YFSETQ. Trimming pared 0 bases from V and 6 bases from J, leaving 11 bases between. The CDR3 coding sequence is TGCGCCAGCAGCTTGGACAGGGTTGGGGATACGCAGTATTTT. It translates to CASSLDRVGDTQYF.

The V gene is TRBV30, the J gene TRBJ2-5; possibly TRBD1 for D (6 bases). Trimming left V 4 bases short and J 2 bases short, with 8 bases between. Germline V gives CDR1 GTSNPN, CDR2 SVGIG (reference sequence). The CDR3 covers 12 residues. This chain's CDR3 is CAWNRDQETQYF. The DNA of the CDR3 is TGTGCCTGGAACAGGGATCAAGAGACCCAGTACTTC.

The CDR3 DNA reads TGTGCCAGCAGTGATGTGGCGGGGACTGGGGCCAACGTCCTGACTTTC. Translated: CASSDVAGTGANVLTF. The chain has TRBV2 and TRBJ2-6; perhaps TRBD2 as D (6 bases). The CDR3 loop spans 16 amino acids. Looked up from germline, CDR1 is SNHLY and CDR2 is FYNNEI. Between the trimmed V and J ends, which lost 3 bases and 2 bases, there was a span of 11 bases. The variable domain in full, completed from reference TRBV2 and TRBJ2-6, reads EPEVTQTPSHQVTQMGQEVILRCVPISNHLYFYWYRQILGQKVEFLVSFYNNEISEKSEIFDDQFSVERPDGSNFTLKIRSTKLEDSAMYFCASSDVAGTGANVLTFGAGSRLTVL.

The chain uses TRBV7-9 and TRBJ2-1; weak D call: TRBD2 (6 bases). The CDR3 spans 16 residues. The V gene lost 0 bases and the J gene lost 3 bases, with 12 bases spanning the gap. Germline CDR1 is SEHNR and CDR2 is FQNEAQ (reference sequence). Written as DNA, the CDR3 is TGTGCCAGCAGCTTAGCGAGAACTAGCAGCTACAATGAGCAGTTCTTC. Protein product: CASSLARTSSYNEQFF.

A note on this clone: The junction shows a germline mismatch at one end, possibly a read error. The V and J genes are TRBV6-5 and TRBJ2-5, with a possible D match to TRBD1 (6 bases). CDR3 length: 15 amino acids. The germline V gene encodes CDR1 MNHEY and CDR2 SVGAGI. In DNA form, the CDR3 reads TGTGCCAGCAGCTACTTGGGGGACATCGAAGAGACCCAGTACTTC. It specifies CASSYLGDIEETQYF.

This chain joins TRBV5-5 and TRBJ2-1; 11 positions match TRBD1. V was clipped by 1 base and J by 4 bases; unmatched bases: 4. Germline values: CDR1 SGHKS, CDR2 YYEKEE (reference sequence). There are 16 residues in the CDR3. CDR3 nucleotides: TGTGCCAGCAGCTTGAGGGGACAGGGGGATTACAATGAGCAGTTCTTC. Amino acid sequence: CASSLRGQGDYNEQFF.

V and J are TRBV5-1 and TRBJ2-7; 11 positions agree with TRBD2. V dropped 0 bases and J dropped 4; count of bases not matched to a gene: 9. Germline V gene data show CDR1 as SGHRS and CDR2 as YFSETQ. This CDR3 region has 17 residues. In nucleotides, the CDR3 is TGCGCCAGCAGCTTGGCGCTAGCGGGAGGAGGCCGTTACGAGCAGTACTTC. As protein: CASSLALAGGGRYEQYF.

The chain combines TRBV27 with TRBJ2-2; D possibly corresponds to TRBD1 (6 bases). Germline V CDR1 and CDR2: MNHEY, SMNVEV (reference sequence). This CDR3 contains 14 residues. V was cut by 3 bases and J by 7 bases, with 12 bases left in between. The CDR3 loop is CASSFSGVGGELFF. The DNA of the CDR3 is TGTGCCAGCAGTTTTTCAGGGGTAGGCGGGGAGCTGTTTTTT.

The chain links TRBV2 to TRBJ1-2, with D unresolved. The length of the CDR3 is 11 residues. In germline, CDR1 is SNHLY, CDR2 FYNNEI. Trimming cost V 7 bases and J 6 bases, with 9 bases left between them. The CDR3 nucleotides read TGTGCCAGCAAGCTCGAGCATGGCTACACCTTC. Its protein is CASKLEHGYTF.

V and J are TRBV6-5 and TRBJ2-7, with D unclear. Trimming removed 5 bases at V and 6 bases at J, with 17 bases between. Germline CDR1 reads MNHEY; CDR2 reads SVGAGI. This CDR3 is built from 14 residues. CDR3 in DNA: TGTGCCAGCAGTCCCCACTTCACCCACCCCGAGCAGTACTTC. It yields the protein CASSPHFTHPEQYF.

The J gene is TRBJ1-6, the V gene TRBV6-5; 8 nucleotides align to TRBD1. The CDR3 contains 14 residues. Germline V gene lookup returns CDR1 MNHEY and CDR2 SVGAGI. V was pared by 6 bases and J by 12 bases, with 10 bases of the junction left unmatched. The CDR3 sequence is CASSSDRGTLPLHF. The CDR3 bases are TGTGCCAGCAGCTCTGACAGGGGTACGTTACCCCTCCACTTT.

A single count supports this clone. The genes are TRBV4-2 and TRBJ2-2; D perhaps matches TRBD2 (5 bases). Trimming shortened V by 0 bases and J by 2 bases, and 10 bases separated the two germline ends. Germline V gives CDR1 LGHNA, CDR2 YNFKEQ. CDR3 length: 16 amino acids. DNA of the CDR3: TGTGCCAGCAGCCAAGAAAGAGGACTCAACACCGGGGAGCTGTTTTTT. This encodes CASSQERGLNTGELFF.

This clone appeared once. The chain couples TRBV27 to TRBJ2-5; a weak D match, TRBD2 (5 bases). CDR1 is MNHEY and CDR2 is SMNVEV in the germline V gene (reference sequence). The CDR3 is made up of 14 amino acids. V was clipped by 2 bases and J by 6 bases, with 13 bases between them. The chain's CDR3 is CASSLRETSKTQYF. The DNA for the CDR3 is TGTGCCAGCAGTTTAAGGGAAACTAGTAAGACCCAGTACTTC.

The chain is built from TRBV5-1 and TRBJ2-6; 7 nucleotides line up with TRBD1. The CDR3 sequence is 18 residues long. The germline CDR1 and CDR2 sequences are SGHRS and YFSETQ. V dropped 4 bases and J dropped 0; count of bases not matched to a gene: 10. The CDR3: CASSIWTGVTSGANVLTF. The CDR3 nucleotides are TGCGCCAGCAGCATTTGGACAGGTGTAACCTCTGGGGCCAACGTCCTGACTTTC. Together with reference TRBV5-1 and TRBJ2-6, the CDR3 gives the full variable domain: KAGVTQTPRYLIKTRGQQVTLSCSPISGHRSVSWYQQTPGQGLQFLFEYFSETQRNKGNFPGRFSGRQFSNSRSEMNVSTLELGDSALYLCASSIWTGVTSGANVLTFGAGSRLTVL.

The chain has TRBV7-8 and TRBJ1-2; D is undetermined. CDR1 is SGHVS, CDR2 FQNEAQ, per germline. V was shortened by 2 bases and J by 4 bases, with 17 bases between the two germline ends. This CDR3 has 16 residues. CDR3 sequence (DNA): TGTGCCAGCAGCTTAAGTGGAGGGCCTCGGATCTATGGCTACACCTTC. This codes for CASSLSGGPRIYGYTF.

The rearrangement uses TRBV10-3 and TRBJ2-2; D possibly corresponds to TRBD2 (5 bases). Trimming took 4 bases from V and 1 from J, leaving 10 bases between them. From germline, CDR1 is ENHRY and CDR2 SYGVKD. This CDR3 is built from 15 residues. The chain's CDR3 is CAISVEGLNTGELFF. The DNA for the CDR3 is TGTGCCATCAGTGTAGAGGGTTTGAACACCGGGGAGCTGTTTTTT.

V gene TRBV6-5 combines with J gene TRBJ1-4; 9 bases agree with TRBD1. Germline V lookup: CDR1 MNHEY, CDR2 SVGAGI. The CDR3 is made up of 14 amino acids. V shed 2 bases, J shed 5 bases, and the junction held 0 bases outside the gene matches. The CDR3 DNA sequence: TGTGCCAGCAGTTACGGGACAGGGAATGAAAAACTGTTTTTT. This gives the protein CASSYGTGNEKLFF.

J is TRBJ2-7 and V is TRBV6-4; 7 bases match TRBD1. The CDR3 spans 14 residues. Germline lookup yields CDR1 MRHNA and CDR2 SNTAGT. Trimming cost V 2 bases and J 1 base; bases outside gene matches: 2. The CDR3 is CASSDADRSYEQYF. The DNA for the CDR3 is TGTGCCAGCAGTGACGCGGACAGGTCCTACGAGCAGTACTTC.

The V and J genes are TRBV7-3 and TRBJ2-7; 7 bases align to TRBD1. The CDR3 is made up of 14 amino acids. The J segment lost 3 bases and the V segment lost 5 bases, leaving 7 bases of the junction unmatched. The germline gives CDR1 SGHTA, CDR2 FQGTGA. CDR3 nucleotides: TGTGCCAGCAGCACACAGGGGCTCATCTACGAGCAGTACTTC. This translates into CASSTQGLIYEQYF.

V gene TRBV11-2 combines with J gene TRBJ2-7; D may be TRBD2 (5 bases). From germline, CDR1 is SGHAT and CDR2 FQNNGV. Trimming cost V 5 bases and J 3 bases, with 14 bases left between them. This CDR3 contains 14 residues. Here the CDR3 reads CASSAEAGGYEQYF. CDR3 DNA sequence: TGTGCCAGCAGCGCCGAGGCTGGAGGCTACGAGCAGTACTTC.

In DNA, the CDR3 is TGTGCCAGCAGCCCTAGTGACAGGGGGCCCTATCCCGATCAGCCCCAGCATTTT. Protein: CASSPSDRGPYPDQPQHF. V and J are TRBV9 and TRBJ1-5; 10 bases agree with TRBD1. Germline V gene data show CDR1 as SGDLS and CDR2 as YYNGEE. V shed 4 bases, J shed 5 bases, and the junction held 15 bases outside the gene matches. The CDR3 contains 18 residues.

The chain uses TRBV9 and TRBJ2-1, with 8 bases identical to TRBD1. The CDR3 totals 16 residues. J lost 1 base, V lost 3 bases, and 6 bases had no gene match. CDR1 and CDR2 from the germline V gene are SGDLS and YYNGEE. CDR3 loop: CASSARRDRSYNEQFF. The CDR3 DNA sequence: TGTGCCAGCAGCGCCCGCCGGGACAGGTCCTACAATGAGCAGTTCTTC.

The chain joins TRBV27 to TRBJ1-1; D unclear. CDR1 is MNHEY, CDR2 SMNVEV, per germline (reference sequence). This CDR3 contains 13 residues. V lost 8 bases and J lost 5, with 15 bases in between. The CDR3 coding sequence is TGTGCCAGCGGGATAGAGCGGAGAACTGAAGCTTTCTTT. This encodes CASGIERRTEAFF.

The rearrangement uses TRBV19 and TRBJ1-1, with 7 bases fitting TRBD1. V was pared by 2 bases and J by 11 bases, with 11 bases of the junction left unmatched. The CDR3 has 14 residues. The germline CDR1 and CDR2 sequences are LNHDA and SQIVND (reference sequence). CDR3 nucleotide sequence: TGTGCCAGTAGTATAACATACAGGGGCGGAAAGGCTTTCTTT. It codes for CASSITYRGGKAFF.